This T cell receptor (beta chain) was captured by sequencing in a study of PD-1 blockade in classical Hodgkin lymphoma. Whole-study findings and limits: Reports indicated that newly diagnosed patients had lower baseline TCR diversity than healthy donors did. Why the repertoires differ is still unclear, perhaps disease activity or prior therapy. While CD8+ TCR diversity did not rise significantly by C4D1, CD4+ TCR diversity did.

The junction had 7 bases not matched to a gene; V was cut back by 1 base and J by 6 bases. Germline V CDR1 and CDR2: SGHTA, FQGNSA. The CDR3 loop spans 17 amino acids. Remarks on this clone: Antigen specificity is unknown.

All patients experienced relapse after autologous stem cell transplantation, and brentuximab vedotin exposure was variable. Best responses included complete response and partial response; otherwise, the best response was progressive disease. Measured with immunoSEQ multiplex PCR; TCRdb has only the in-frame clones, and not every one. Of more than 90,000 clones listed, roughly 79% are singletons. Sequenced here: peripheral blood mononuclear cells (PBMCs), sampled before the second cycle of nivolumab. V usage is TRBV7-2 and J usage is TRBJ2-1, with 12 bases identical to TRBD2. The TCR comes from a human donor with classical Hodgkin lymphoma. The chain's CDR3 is CASSLGGLAGGFNEQFF. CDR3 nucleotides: TGTGCCAGCAGCTTAGGAGGTCTAGCGGGGGGGTTCAATGAGCAGTTCTTC. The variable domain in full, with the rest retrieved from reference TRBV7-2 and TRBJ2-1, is GAGVSQSPSNKVTEKGKDVELRCDPISGHTALYWYRQSLGQGLEFLIYFQGNSAPDKSGLPSDRFSAERTGGSVSTLTIQRTQQEDSAVYLCASSLGGLAGGFNEQFFGPGTRLTVL.